A single T cell receptor beta chain is shown here with its context. The sample comes from a study of blood T cell repertoires in COVID-19. The CDR3 sequence is 17 residues long. In the source study's methods: Researchers report that nucleated cell counts were estimated from reference gene primer amplification. TCRdb's table, derived via immunoSEQ multiplex PCR, lists solely in-frame clones and lacks some. V, J and clone size are taken as reported in that table, and D and trimming were inferred from the DNA itself. The data show about 120,000 clones, with approximately 92% seen just once and 28% held by the top ten.

The sequenced material came from peripheral blood. The clonotype comes from a man between 65 and 85 years old with active or convalescent COVID-19. The chain couples TRBV21-1 to TRBJ2-5; TRBD1, the table's D call, was not compared with the DNA. TRBV21-1 represents a pseudogene. For the CDR3, the DNA is TGTGCCAGCAGCAGCAGACCCCGGGACAGGGGGGAAGAGACCCAGTACTTC. Translation gives CASSSRPRDRGEETQYF.